Listed here are 3 T cell receptor beta chains from one sample, sequenced in a study of blood T cell repertoires in COVID-19. Some clones are missing from TCRdb's copy, which holds only in-frame ones; the method was immunoSEQ multiplex PCR. The table includes hundreds of thousands of clones, 90% detected once. Sequencing used PBMCs or T cells enriched from blood (not recorded which). These receptors all come from a man in his thirties or forties who had been exposed to COVID-19.

In this sample, this clone turned up a few times. The chain combines TRBV29-1 with TRBJ2-5, with D maybe TRBD2 (6 bases). This CDR3 spans 13 amino acids. CDR1 and CDR2 (germline): SQVTM, ANQGSEA. Trimming shortened V by 3 bases and J by 4 bases, and 12 bases separated the two germline ends. CDR3 nucleotides: TGCAGCGTTGACCAGCGGGCCCGAGAGACCCAGTACTTC. It codes for CSVDQRARETQYF.

The rearrangement links TRBV5-1 to TRBJ2-2, with 11 positions matching TRBD2. The trim removed 5 bases at V and 4 bases at J, leaving 10 bases unmatched. Germline V gene data show CDR1 as SGHRS and CDR2 as YFSETQ. The CDR3 contains 17 residues. The CDR3 bases are TGCGCCAGCAGTGTTATTAGCGGGGGGGCGTCCACCGGGGAGCTGTTTTTT. Translating it yields CASSVISGGASTGELFF.

The rearrangement links TRBV6-5 to TRBJ2-7; 10 bases are a match to TRBD1. Looked up from germline, CDR1 is MNHEY and CDR2 is SVGAGI. The CDR3 runs to 12 residues. The V segment lost 10 bases and the J segment 7 bases; nucleotides outside the gene matches: 7. This chain's CDR3 is CATGTGEGEQYF. CDR3 bases: TGTGCCACCGGGACAGGGGAGGGAGAGCAGTACTTC.